The rows below give T cell receptor beta chains drawn from one sample of a study of control samples from healthy donors and cancer patients. TCRdb's table, derived via immunoSEQ multiplex PCR, lists solely in-frame clones and lacks some. The data contain some 90,000 clones, 85% to 90% of them singletons. The sequenced sample consisted of blood. Receptor source: a woman aged 45-59 years in good health. CDR3s include the opening cysteine and the closing phenylalanine or tryptophan. The order of the fields is V gene, CDR3 length, D gene, clone size, J gene, CDR3 protein, CDR3 DNA. The D gene is left open where the match is weak. Clone size appears in some rows only: once, few, many, or a class for an expanded clone.

TRBV14	14	NA	NA	TRBJ1-1	CASSHLGLNTEAFF	TGTGCCAGCAGCCATCTGGGCCTGAACACTGAAGCTTTCTTT
TRBV5-1	17	NA	NA	TRBJ2-5	CASSSSQVGMVGETQYF	TGCGCCAGCAGCAGTTCACAGGTCGGGATGGTGGGGGAGACCCAGTACTTC
TRBV7-8	16	TRBD1	NA	TRBJ2-1	CASSLEGGQGIDEQFF	TGTGCCAGCAGCTTAGAAGGCGGACAGGGGATAGATGAGCAGTTCTTC
TRBV18	15	NA	NA	TRBJ1-1	CASSPVGKGNTEAFF	TGTGCCAGCTCACCTGTCGGGAAGGGGAACACTGAAGCTTTCTTT
TRBV7-8	16	NA	once	TRBJ2-7	CASSPRFLGITYEQYF	TGTGCCAGCAGCCCCAGATTCCTAGGTATAACCTACGAGCAGTACTTC
TRBV24-1	12	NA	few	TRBJ1-4	CATGQRIEKLFF	TGTGCCACCGGACAGAGGATAGAAAAACTGTTTTTT
TRBV15	15	NA	NA	TRBJ2-7	CATSAGKGRSYEQYF	TGTGCCACCAGCGCAGGGAAGGGGCGCTCCTACGAGCAGTACTTC
TRBV19	14	NA	NA	TRBJ2-5	CASRYTLGGQTQYF	TGTGCCAGTCGGTACACACTAGGGGGGCAGACCCAGTACTTC
TRBV7-7	15	TRBD1	NA	TRBJ2-5	CASSRGTGGQETQYF	TGTGCCAGCAGCCGAGGGACAGGGGGCCAAGAGACCCAGTACTTC
TRBV27	15	TRBD1	NA	TRBJ1-3	CASAQGGASGNTIYF	TGTGCCTCTGCCCAGGGGGGGGCCTCTGGAAACACCATATATTTT
TRBV6-5	14	NA	NA	TRBJ1-3	CASSAGTDGNTIYF	TGTGCCAGCAGCGCCGGGACTGACGGAAACACCATATATTTT
TRBV29-1	15	TRBD1	NA	TRBJ2-1	CSVVTGGSSYNEQFF	TGCAGCGTAGTGACAGGGGGTAGCTCCTACAATGAGCAGTTCTTC
TRBV18	15	TRBD1	NA	TRBJ1-1	CASSPMGQGAPEAFF	TGTGCCAGCTCACCAATGGGACAGGGGGCCCCTGAAGCTTTCTTT
TRBV27	13	NA	NA	TRBJ1-2	CASSLRFSHGYTF	TGTGCCAGCAGTTTAAGATTTAGTCATGGCTACACCTTC
TRBV4-3	17	NA	NA	TRBJ1-5	CASSQEGGAGVGQPQHF	TGCGCCAGCAGCCAAGAGGGGGGGGCTGGAGTCGGTCAGCCCCAGCATTTT
TRBV19	13	NA	NA	TRBJ2-1	CASSLLVSDEQFF	TGTGCCAGTAGTTTGCTAGTCAGCGATGAGCAGTTCTTC
TRBV5-4	13	NA	NA	TRBJ1-3	CASSLGPGNTIYF	TGTGCCAGCAGCTTGGGTCCTGGAAACACCATATATTTT
TRBV11-3	16	TRBD1	few	TRBJ2-2	CASSSSGFRGPGELFF	TGTGCCAGCAGCTCCTCTGGGTTTAGGGGGCCCGGGGAGCTGTTTTTT
TRBV5-5	13	NA	NA	TRBJ1-4	CASSPGPDEKLFF	TGTGCCAGCAGCCCGGGACCCGATGAAAAACTGTTTTTT
TRBV28	15	NA	NA	TRBJ2-2	CASSLRAVNTGELFF	TGTGCCAGCAGTTTAAGGGCGGTGAACACCGGGGAGCTGTTTTTT
TRBV28	14	NA	NA	TRBJ2-7	CASSPLLQGFKQYF	TGTGCCAGCAGTCCGCTCCTTCAGGGGTTTAAGCAGTACTTC
TRBV13	16	TRBD2	NA	TRBJ2-2	CASNQVRGGDTGELFF	TGTGCCAGCAACCAAGTCCGGGGGGGAGACACCGGGGAGCTGTTTTTT
TRBV19	14	TRBD1	NA	TRBJ1-6	CASSPDRAGGPLHF	TGTGCCAGTAGCCCTGACAGGGCGGGGGGTCCCCTCCACTTT
TRBV3-1/TRBV3-2	15	TRBD2	once	TRBJ2-3	CASSPGLALSDTQYF	TGTGCCAGCAGCCCGGGACTAGCTTTATCAGATACGCAGTATTTT
TRBV7-2	14	NA	NA	TRBJ2-6	CASSPRAGANVLTF	TGTGCCAGCAGCCCGCGAGCTGGGGCCAACGTCCTGACTTTC
TRBV5-1	17	NA	NA	TRBJ2-2	CASSQGTGTLNTGELFF	TGCGCCAGCAGCCAGGGGACGGGAACACTGAACACCGGGGAGCTGTTTTTT
TRBV27	14	TRBD1	NA	TRBJ2-7	CASSFSRGPYEQYF	TGTGCCAGCAGTTTTTCCAGGGGGCCCTACGAGCAGTACTTC
TRBV6-5	14	NA	few	TRBJ1-1	CASRFNREFAEAFF	TGTGCCAGCAGATTTAACAGGGAGTTCGCTGAAGCTTTCTTT
TRBV18	16	NA	NA	TRBJ2-1	CASSPDSSLEVGEQFF	TGTGCCAGCTCACCGGACTCCTCCTTAGAAGTCGGCGAGCAGTTCTTC
TRBV5-4	15	TRBD1	once	TRBJ1-2	CASSLVGQGAGGYTF	TGTGCCAGCAGCTTGGTCGGGCAGGGGGCGGGGGGCTACACCTTC
TRBV5-8	16	NA	NA	TRBJ2-1	CASSPRGVQSYNEQFF	TGTGCCAGCAGCCCCCGAGGAGTACAATCCTACAATGAGCAGTTCTTC
TRBV28	18	TRBD1	NA	TRBJ2-6	CASSFPGQGVAGANVLTF	TGTGCCAGCAGTTTTCCCGGACAGGGGGTAGCTGGGGCCAACGTCCTGACTTTC
TRBV9	15	TRBD1	NA	TRBJ2-1	CASSVGQEGYNEQFF	TGCGCCAGCAGCGTAGGACAGGAAGGCTACAATGAGCAGTTCTTC
TRBV2	14	NA	NA	TRBJ1-3	CASIRQGFGNTIYF	TGTGCCAGCATTCGGCAGGGGTTTGGAAACACCATATATTTT
TRBV20-1	13	TRBD1	NA	TRBJ2-7	CSASSQGTYEQYF	TGCAGTGCTAGTTCACAGGGGACCTACGAGCAGTACTTC
TRBV7-2	12	NA	NA	TRBJ1-1	CASSLFDTEAFF	TGTGCCAGCAGCTTATTTGACACTGAAGCTTTCTTT
TRBV11-3	16	TRBD1	NA	TRBJ1-1	CASSRSTGGMNTEAFF	TGTGCCAGCAGCCGAAGTACAGGGGGCATGAACACTGAAGCTTTCTTT
TRBV6-6	16	NA	NA	TRBJ1-2	CASKERGTSGGDGYTF	TGTGCCAGCAAAGAAAGGGGGACCAGTGGCGGGGATGGCTACACCTTC
TRBV28	14	TRBD1	NA	TRBJ1-6	CASSPRRGQSPLHF	TGTGCCAGCAGTCCCCGCAGGGGGCAATCACCCCTCCACTTT
TRBV12-3/TRBV12-4	13	NA	NA	TRBJ2-7	CASSLLTEYEQYF	TGTGCCAGCAGTTTACTCACCGAATACGAGCAGTACTTC
TRBV4-1	15	TRBD1	NA	TRBJ1-2	CASSQGTGSNYGYTF	TGCGCCAGCAGCCAAGGGACAGGGTCTAACTATGGCTACACCTTC
TRBV29-1	12	NA	NA	TRBJ1-1	CSGSQVNTEAFF	TGCAGCGGAAGCCAAGTGAACACTGAAGCTTTCTTT
TRBV19	23	NA	NA	TRBJ1-5	CASSRESLGLRGSTLHSNQPQHF	TGTGCCAGTAGTAGGGAGTCCCTTGGTCTTCGGGGTTCCACCCTTCATAGCAATCAGCCCCAGCATTTT
TRBV11-3	13	NA	NA	TRBJ2-7	CASSLEYRYEQYF	TGTGCCAGCAGCTTAGAATACAGGTACGAGCAGTACTTC
TRBV19	15	TRBD1	NA	TRBJ2-5	CASSIGRGWQETQYF	TGTGCCAGTAGTATAGGCAGGGGGTGGCAAGAGACCCAGTACTTC
TRBV19	13	NA	NA	TRBJ1-6	CASSIDLISPLHF	TGTGCCAGTAGTATAGATCTCATCTCACCCCTCCACTTT
TRBV5-6	16	TRBD1	NA	TRBJ1-6	CASSLGDSRYNSPLHF	TGTGCCAGCAGCTTGGGGGACAGCCGTTATAATTCACCCCTCCACTTT
TRBV9	15	NA	NA	TRBJ1-1	CASSFNPDSNTEAFF	TGTGCCAGCAGCTTTAACCCTGACAGTAACACTGAAGCTTTCTTT
TRBV11-2	16	NA	NA	TRBJ2-7	CASSLAPGPGSYEQYF	TGTGCCAGCAGCTTAGCCCCGGGACCAGGGTCCTACGAGCAGTACTTC
TRBV7-2	15	TRBD1	NA	TRBJ1-6	CASSPRTGGNSPLHF	TGTGCCAGCAGCCCTCGGACAGGGGGGAATTCACCCCTCCACTTT
TRBV5-1	15	NA	NA	TRBJ1-1	CASSLDRAGNTEAFF	TGCGCCAGCAGCTTGGATAGGGCCGGTAACACTGAAGCTTTCTTT
TRBV7-9	16	TRBD1	NA	TRBJ1-5	CASSSGTGFQYQPQHF	TGTGCCAGCAGCTCTGGGACAGGATTTCAATATCAGCCCCAGCATTTT
TRBV19	15	TRBD1	NA	TRBJ1-6	CASSAGQGAHSPLHF	TGTGCCAGTAGTGCCGGACAGGGGGCTCATTCACCCCTCCACTTT